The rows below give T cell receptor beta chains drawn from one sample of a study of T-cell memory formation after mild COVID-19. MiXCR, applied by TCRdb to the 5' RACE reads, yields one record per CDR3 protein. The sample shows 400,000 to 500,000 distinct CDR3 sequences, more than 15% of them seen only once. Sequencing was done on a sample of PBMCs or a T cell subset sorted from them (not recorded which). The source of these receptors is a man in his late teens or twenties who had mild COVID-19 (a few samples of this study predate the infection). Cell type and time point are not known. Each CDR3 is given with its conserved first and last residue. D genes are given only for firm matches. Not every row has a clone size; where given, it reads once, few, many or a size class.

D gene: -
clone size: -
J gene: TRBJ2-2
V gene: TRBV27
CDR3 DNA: TGTGCCAGCCCGACCGGGGAGCTGTTTTTT
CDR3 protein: CASPTGELFF

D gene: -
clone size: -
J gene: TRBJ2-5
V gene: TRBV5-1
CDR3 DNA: TGCGCCAGCAGCTCCTGGGTCCAAAAAGAGACCCAGTACTTC
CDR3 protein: CASSSWVQKETQYF

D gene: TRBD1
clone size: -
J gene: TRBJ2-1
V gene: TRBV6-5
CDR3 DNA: TGTGCCAGCAGTTACTCTCCGGGACAGGGTCCCAATGAGCAGTTCTTC
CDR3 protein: CASSYSPGQGPNEQFF

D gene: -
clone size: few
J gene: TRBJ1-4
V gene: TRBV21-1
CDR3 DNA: TGTGCCAACCGACAGGGGGCGTTGATTAGTGAAAAACTGTTTTTT
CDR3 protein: CANRQGALISEKLFF

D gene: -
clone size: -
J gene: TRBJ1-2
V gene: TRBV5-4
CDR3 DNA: TGTGCCAGCAGCCTGGGACCTCGCGAAGGGACCTTC
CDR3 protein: CASSLGPREGTF

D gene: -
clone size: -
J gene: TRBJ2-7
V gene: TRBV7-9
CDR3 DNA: TGTGCCAGCAGCTTAGTAGGCAGCCTCGCCTACGAGCAGTACTTC
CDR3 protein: CASSLVGSLAYEQYF

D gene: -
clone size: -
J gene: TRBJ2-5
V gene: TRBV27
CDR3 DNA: TGTGCCAGCAGGGGAATATTCGGGGAGACCCAGTACTTC
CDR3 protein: CASRGIFGETQYF

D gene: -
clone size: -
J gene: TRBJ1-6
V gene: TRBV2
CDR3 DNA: TGTGCCAGCACTGAGAGAAGACAGGATGATTCACCCCTCCACTTT
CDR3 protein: CASTERRQDDSPLHF

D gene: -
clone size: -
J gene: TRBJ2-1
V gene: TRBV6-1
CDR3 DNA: TGTGCCAGCGTTCAGGGTACCTATTATAAAAATGAGCAGTTCTTC
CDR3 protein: CASVQGTYYKNEQFF

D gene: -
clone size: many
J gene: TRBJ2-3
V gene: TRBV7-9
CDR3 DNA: TGTGCCAGCAGCTCCTACTCGGCCCCCGGCACAGATACGCAGTATTTT
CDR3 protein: CASSSYSAPGTDTQYF

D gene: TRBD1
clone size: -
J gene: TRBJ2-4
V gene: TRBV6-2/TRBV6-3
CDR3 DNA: TGTGCCAGCATCTCCCGGAGGACAGGGGGAGCCAAAAACATTCAGTACTTC
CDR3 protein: CASISRRTGGAKNIQYF

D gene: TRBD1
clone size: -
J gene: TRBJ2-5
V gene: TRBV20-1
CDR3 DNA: TGCAGTGCTAGGACAGGGTTTCAGACCCAGTACTTC
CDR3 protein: CSARTGFQTQYF

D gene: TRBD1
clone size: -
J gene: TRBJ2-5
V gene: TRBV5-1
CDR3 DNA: TGCGCCAGCAGCGTCCGACAGGGGTGGGAGGAGACCCAGTACTTC
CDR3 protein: CASSVRQGWEETQYF

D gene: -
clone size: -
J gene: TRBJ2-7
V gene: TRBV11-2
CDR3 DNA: TGTGCCAGCAGCTTAAGGGACGGAGCCTACGAGCAGTACTTC
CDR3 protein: CASSLRDGAYEQYF

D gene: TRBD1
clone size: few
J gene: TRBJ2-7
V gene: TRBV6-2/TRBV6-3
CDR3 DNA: TGTGCCAGCACTCAACCGGGACAGGGTAGGCAGTACTTC
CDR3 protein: CASTQPGQGRQYF

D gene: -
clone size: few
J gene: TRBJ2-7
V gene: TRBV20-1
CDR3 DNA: TGCAGTGCTGCACAGAGAGCCTACGAGCAGTACTTC
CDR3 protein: CSAAQRAYEQYF

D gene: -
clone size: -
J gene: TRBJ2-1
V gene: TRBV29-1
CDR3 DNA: TGCAGCGCCAGGGGCGCCTACAATGAGCAGTTCTTC
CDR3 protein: CSARGAYNEQFF

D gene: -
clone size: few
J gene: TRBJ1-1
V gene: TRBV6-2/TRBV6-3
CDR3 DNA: TGTGCCAGCAGACCAGGGGTTATGAACACTGAAGCTTTCTTT
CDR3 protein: CASRPGVMNTEAFF

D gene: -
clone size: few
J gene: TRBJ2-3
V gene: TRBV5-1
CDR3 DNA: TGCGCCAGCAGCTTGGCCACGAGAGATACGCAGTATTTT
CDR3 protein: CASSLATRDTQYF

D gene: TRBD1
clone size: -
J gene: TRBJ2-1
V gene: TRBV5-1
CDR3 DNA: TGCGCCAGCAGCACTCAGACAGGGAGCTCCTACAATGAGCAGTTCTTC
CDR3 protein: CASSTQTGSSYNEQFF

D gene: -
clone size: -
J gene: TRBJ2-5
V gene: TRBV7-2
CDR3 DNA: TGTGCCAGCAGCCCCTTTTTGTGGGGGAGCCAAGAGACCCAGTACTTC
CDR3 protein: CASSPFLWGSQETQYF

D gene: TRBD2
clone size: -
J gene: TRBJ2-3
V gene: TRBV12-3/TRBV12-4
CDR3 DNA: TGTGCCAGCAGTTCCACTAGCGGGAACGGGGCAGATACGCAGTATTTT
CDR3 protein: CASSSTSGNGADTQYF

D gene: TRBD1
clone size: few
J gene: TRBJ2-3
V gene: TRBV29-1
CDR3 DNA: TGCAGCGTAGTGGACAGGGGTTCGCGGGGTTCTGCCCGTGATACGCAGTATTTT
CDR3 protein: CSVVDRGSRGSARDTQYF

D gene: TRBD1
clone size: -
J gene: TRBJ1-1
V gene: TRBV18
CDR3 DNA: TGTGCCAGCTCACCACATACGGGACAGGGCCTCGAAGCTTTCTTT
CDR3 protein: CASSPHTGQGLEAFF

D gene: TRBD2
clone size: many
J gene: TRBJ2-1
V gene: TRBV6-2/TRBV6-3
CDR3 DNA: TGTGCCAGCAGTTCCCAGCCCCAACTAGCGGGGGGGCACAGTGAGCAGTTCTTC
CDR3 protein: CASSSQPQLAGGHSEQFF

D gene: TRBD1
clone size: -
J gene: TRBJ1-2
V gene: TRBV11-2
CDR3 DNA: TGTGCCAGCAGCTTTAGGACAGGGCGGGATGGCTACACCTTC
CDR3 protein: CASSFRTGRDGYTF

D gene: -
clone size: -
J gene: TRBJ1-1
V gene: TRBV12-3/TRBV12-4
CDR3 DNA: TGTGCCAGCAGTTTCTGGCGCGTGAACACTGAAGCTTTCTTT
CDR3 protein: CASSFWRVNTEAFF

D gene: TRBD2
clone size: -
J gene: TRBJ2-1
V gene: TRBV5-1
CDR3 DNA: TGCGCCAGCAGCCCTGGGGGGGGGAAATACAATGAGCAGTTCTTC
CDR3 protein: CASSPGGGKYNEQFF

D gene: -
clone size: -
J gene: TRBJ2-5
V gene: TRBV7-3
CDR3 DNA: TGTGCCAGCAGCTTAGTCAGGCAACAAGAGACCCAGTACTTC
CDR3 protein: CASSLVRQQETQYF

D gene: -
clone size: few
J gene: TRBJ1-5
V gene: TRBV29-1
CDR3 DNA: TGCAGCGTTGATCTTCGGCGGGCTAGCAATCAGCCCCAGCATTTT
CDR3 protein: CSVDLRRASNQPQHF

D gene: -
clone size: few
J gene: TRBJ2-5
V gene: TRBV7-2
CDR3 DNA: TGTGCCAGCAGCCTTAGGCCGCAAGAGACCCAGTACTTC
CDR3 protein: CASSLRPQETQYF

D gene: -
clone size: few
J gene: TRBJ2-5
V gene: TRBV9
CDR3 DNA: TGTGCCAGCAGCTCCGCGGACAGCGATCTCGGGACCCAGTACTTC
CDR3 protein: CASSSADSDLGTQYF

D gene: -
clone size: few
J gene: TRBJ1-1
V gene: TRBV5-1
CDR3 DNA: TGCGCCAGCAGAACTCAGGGGATCAACACTGAAGCTTTCTTT
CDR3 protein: CASRTQGINTEAFF